This T cell receptor beta chain was sequenced in a study of blood T cells in healthy people across ages. Study background: Through template switching, about one barcoded beta molecule was captured per two T cells, as measured in model experiments. Findings of the study overall: PBMC samples, being unsorted, prevented any conclusive comparison of naive and antigen-experienced cells.

The V gene lost 2 bases and the J gene lost 2 bases, with 5 bases spanning the gap. This CDR3 is built from 13 residues. Germline values: CDR1 KGHSH, CDR2 LQKENI. Comment on this clonotype: Its antigen is unknown.

The authors ran a second PCR of roughly 6 to 12 cycles using a sample-barcoded 5' primer and a J-beta primer mix. Every cDNA molecule bore a tag from a template-switch adaptor containing 12 random nucleotides. At least 3 million CDR3-containing paired-end reads were obtained per sample. TCRdb reprocessed the 5' RACE reads with MiXCR, giving one entry per CDR3 protein. The sample yields 550,000 to 650,000 distinct CDR3 sequences, approximately 30% seen once. The V call is TRBV18, the J call TRBJ2-3; D not certain. The sequence was collected from an elderly woman in good health. Specimen: blood. The DNA for the CDR3 is TGTGCCAGCTCACCATCCATCACAGATACGCAGTATTTT. Protein: CASSPSITDTQYF.